This T cell receptor beta chain was documented in a study of post-analysis software for immune sequencing data. Findings of the study overall: Same-batch preparations were strongly co-clustered by F measure. Relative to controls, patients with multiple sclerosis showed significantly lower normalized Chao1 diversity. Roughly 5 TRBV segments, TRBV5-6, TRBV5-1 and TRBV20-1 among them, were found more frequent in patients than controls.

V shed 7 bases, J shed 5 bases, and the junction held 9 bases outside the gene matches. The CDR3 consists of 14 residues. Germline V gives CDR1 SQVTM, CDR2 ANQGSEA. The TCR beta cDNA libraries carried unique molecular identifiers. TCRdb re-called the PCR reads through MiXCR, storing one row per CDR3 protein. The table records hundreds of thousands of distinct CDR3 sequences, roughly half of them present only once. Concerning this clonotype: The antigen remains undetermined.

This clonotype originated in a girl aged 10 to 17 with multiple sclerosis. The J gene is TRBJ1-4, the V gene TRBV29-1; 8 bases align to TRBD1. Sequencing input: blood. The CDR3 DNA follows: TGCAGCGCCTCGACAGGGGTGAGGAATGAAAAACTGTTTTTT. Translating gives CSASTGVRNEKLFF.